The 28 T cell receptor beta chains below come from one sample, sequenced in a study of response to subunit inactivated influenza vaccine. TCRdb reprocessed the RT-PCR reads with MiXCR, giving one entry per CDR3 protein. The table shows hundreds of thousands of distinct CDR3 sequences, with 16% occurring only once. The starting material was CD4+ T cells sorted from PBMCs, obtained 23 months after vaccination. These receptor sequences come from a man between 50 and 75 years old who received an inactivated influenza vaccine.

The gene calls are TRBV7-2 and TRBJ1-5, with a possible D match to TRBD1 (5 bases). V was clipped by 1 base and J by 5 bases, with 15 bases between them. The CDR3 runs to 16 residues. Germline V CDR1 and CDR2: SGHTA, FQGNSA. CDR3 sequence reads: CASSLDSGRGYQPQHF. In DNA, the CDR3 is TGTGCCAGCAGCTTAGATTCGGGTAGGGGTTATCAGCCCCAGCATTTT.

The table lists this clonotype with a few counts. V is TRBV7-8 and J is TRBJ2-7; 7 nucleotides align to TRBD2. V lost 2 bases to trimming and J lost 0 bases; unmatched junction nucleotides: 7. The CDR3 is 16 amino acids. CDR1 and CDR2 from the germline V gene are SGHVS and FQNEAQ. The CDR3 nucleotides read TGTGCCAGCAGCTTACGGTCCCGGGACTACTCCTACGAGCAGTACTTC. As protein: CASSLRSRDYSYEQYF.

The chain combines TRBV20-1 with TRBJ2-1; 10 bases fit TRBD2. The CDR3 sequence is 15 residues long. V dropped 6 bases and J dropped 6; count of bases not matched to a gene: 11. Germline loops: CDR1 DFQATT, CDR2 SNEGSKA (reference sequence). The DNA for the CDR3 is TGCAGTGCCATAGCTAGCGGGAGAAGCTCCAATGAGCAGTTCTTC. It codes for CSAIASGRSSNEQFF.

V gene TRBV11-2 combines with J gene TRBJ2-5; 7 bases align to TRBD1. Germline V gives CDR1 SGHAT, CDR2 FQNNGV. Losses at the gene ends were 2 bases for V and 5 bases for J; bases not matched to a gene: 5. The CDR3 covers 14 residues. CDR3 in DNA: TGTGCCAGCAGCTTAAACAGGGGTCCCGAGACCCAGTACTTC. Translating gives CASSLNRGPETQYF.

This clonotype occurred a few times. The V and J genes are TRBV5-1 and TRBJ2-1, with 9 bases lining up with TRBD1. From germline, CDR1 is SGHRS and CDR2 YFSETQ. CDR3 size: 15 residues. Trimming took 4 bases from V and 2 from J; bases not matched to a gene: 4. DNA for the CDR3: TGCGCCAGCAGCATCCGGGACAGGGCCTACAATGAGCAGTTCTTC. It translates to CASSIRDRAYNEQFF.

The genes are TRBV12-3 or TRBV12-4 and TRBJ1-1, with TRBD1 as a possible D gene (6 bases). The CDR3 extends over 14 amino acids. The ends were cut back, 6 bases at V and 2 bases at J, with 13 bases in the middle. The CDR3 sequence: CASRAGTLNTEAFF. The CDR3 DNA is TGTGCCAGCAGGGCCGGGACACTTAACACTGAAGCTTTCTTT.

This clonotype occurred a few times. J is TRBJ2-2 and V is TRBV7-2; D might be TRBD1 (6 bases). Trimming took 4 bases from V and 7 from J, leaving 16 bases between them. The germline CDR1 and CDR2 sequences are SGHTA and FQGNSA. CDR3 size: 15 residues. The CDR3 DNA is TGTGCCAGCAGCTATATTACAGGGCTCGGCGGGGAGCTGTTTTTT. The encoded protein is CASSYITGLGGELFF.

This clonotype was detected many times. The chain has TRBV24-1 and TRBJ1-6; D is undetermined. This CDR3 contains 13 residues. The V gene's germline CDR1 is KGHDR and CDR2 SFDVKD. With 3 bases removed from V and 8 bases from J, the gap between germline ends came to 7 bases. The CDR3 here is CATSDTRDSPLHF. The CDR3 nucleotides read TGTGCCACCAGTGATACAAGGGATTCACCCCTCCACTTT.

This clonotype was picked up a small number of times. This rearrangement joins TRBV14 to TRBJ1-1; no firm D call. The CDR3 sequence is 16 residues long. The V end was cut by 1 base, the J end by 4 bases, with 16 bases between. Germline values: CDR1 SGHDN, CDR2 FVKESK. The CDR3 loop is CASSQARRSSLTEAFF. As DNA, the CDR3 is TGTGCCAGCAGCCAAGCCAGGCGGTCTTCCCTCACTGAAGCTTTCTTT.

This clonotype was recorded a few times. The gene calls are TRBV3-1 and TRBJ1-3, with D possibly TRBD1 on 6 matching bases. The CDR3 runs to 14 residues. Germline CDR1 is LGHDT and CDR2 is YNNKEL (reference sequence). The germline V and J ends were trimmed by 8 bases and 4 bases, with 15 bases remaining between them. Here the CDR3 reads CASVLQGSGNTIYF. CDR3 nucleotides: TGTGCCAGCGTACTCCAGGGGTCCGGAAACACCATATATTTT.

This chain connects TRBV7-9 to TRBJ2-7; D is perhaps TRBD2 (6 bases). The length of the CDR3 is 14 residues. Germline V gene lookup returns CDR1 SEHNR and CDR2 FQNEAQ (reference sequence). V was cut by 1 base and J by 5 bases, with 12 bases left in between. The CDR3 loop is CASSLDGGNHEQYF. DNA for the CDR3: TGTGCCAGCAGCTTAGACGGAGGGAACCACGAGCAGTACTTC.

The J gene is TRBJ1-6, the V gene TRBV3-1, with 7 bases lining up with TRBD1. The V and J ends lost 1 base and 6 bases, in that order; junction bases with no gene match: 3. The CDR3 runs to 15 residues. Germline V gene sequence: CDR1 LGHDT, CDR2 YNNKEL (reference sequence). The CDR3: CASSQGQGFNSPLHF. Here the CDR3 DNA reads TGTGCCAGCAGCCAAGGACAGGGATTTAATTCACCCCTCCACTTT.

This clonotype was found many times. In this CDR3 the conserved last residue, phenylalanine or tryptophan, is missing, so a read error is likely. The DNA is omitted, as the CDR3 cannot be located on it reliably, and the CDR3 follows TCRdb's listing. J is TRBJ2-1 and V is TRBV5-1; TRBD1 is the table's D call, not checked against the DNA. The CDR3 sequence runs 11 residues, both termini included. The germline V gene encodes CDR1 SGHRS and CDR2 YFSETQ. CDR3: CASSPQTGGQL.

The chain is built from TRBV20-1 and TRBJ1-1; D perhaps matches TRBD1 (6 bases). CDR1 and CDR2 from the germline V gene are DFQATT and SNEGSKA (reference sequence). This CDR3 contains 13 residues. Trimming pared 5 bases from V and 0 bases from J, leaving 10 bases between. The CDR3 sequence: CSAPGHLNTEAFF. As DNA, the CDR3 is TGCAGTGCTCCGGGACACCTGAACACTGAAGCTTTCTTT.

CDR3 in DNA: TGTGCCACCAGTGATGCCGGAACTAGCGGGGGATACAATGAGCAGTTCTTC. It yields the protein CATSDAGTSGGYNEQFF. The rearrangement joins TRBV24-1 to TRBJ2-1; 11 positions match TRBD2. The CDR3 loop spans 17 amino acids. Germline V gene data show CDR1 as KGHDR and CDR2 as SFDVKD. Germline trimming cut 3 bases from V and 4 bases from J; bases unmatched to any gene: 7.

CDR3 in amino acids: CASSQDLAGDELFF. CDR3 in DNA: TGCGCCAGCAGCCAAGATCTTGCAGGGGACGAACTGTTTTTT. This chain links TRBV4-3 with TRBJ1-4; D might be TRBD1 (6 bases). The length of the CDR3 is 14 residues. Trimming took off 0 bases at V and 12 bases at J, with 14 bases between the two ends. Germline V lookup: CDR1 LGHNA, CDR2 YSLEER.

This clonotype was picked up a small number of times. The J gene is TRBJ1-4, the V gene TRBV11-2, with D maybe TRBD1 (5 bases). Germline CDR1 and CDR2: SGHAT and FQNNGV. Trimming cost V 5 bases and J 0 bases, with 22 bases left between them. The length of the CDR3 is 19 residues. CDR3 DNA sequence: TGTGCCAGCAGCGGAATCCTCCCGGGACGCATTGCAACTAATGAAAAACTGTTTTTT. It yields the protein CASSGILPGRIATNEKLFF.

V is TRBV29-1 and J is TRBJ2-5; no firm D call. V was cut by 2 bases and J by 5 bases, with 6 bases left in between. CDR3 length: 11 residues. From germline, CDR1 is SQVTM and CDR2 ANQGSEA. The CDR3 is CSVERRETQYF. The CDR3 DNA reads TGCAGCGTTGAACGGCGGGAGACCCAGTACTTC.

This clonotype has a handful of counts. The genes are TRBV5-1 and TRBJ1-5; D remains ambiguous. Germline V gene sequence: CDR1 SGHRS, CDR2 YFSETQ. V gave up 2 bases and J gave up 7 bases, with 16 bases separating them. The CDR3 has 15 residues. The DNA of the CDR3 is TGCGCCAGCAGCTTAAATGGCGGCGGGAACCAGCCCCAGCATTTT. It is translated as CASSLNGGGNQPQHF. The variable domain in full, with the rest retrieved from reference TRBV5-1 and TRBJ1-5, is KAGVTQTPRYLIKTRGQQVTLSCSPISGHRSVSWYQQTPGQGLQFLFEYFSETQRNKGNFPGRFSGRQFSNSRSEMNVSTLELGDSALYLCASSLNGGGNQPQHFGDGTRLSIL.

The V call is TRBV18, the J call TRBJ2-5, with D perhaps matching TRBD1 (6 bases). Germline CDR1 reads KGHSH; CDR2 reads LQKENI. V lost 2 bases and J lost 3, with 13 bases in between. This CDR3 contains 15 residues. The CDR3 DNA is TGTGCCAGCTCACCAAGGGGGAACTCTGAAGAGACCCAGTACTTC. It is translated as CASSPRGNSEETQYF.

The chain combines TRBV5-1 with TRBJ2-7; 9 positions agree with TRBD2. The V segment lost 1 base and the J segment 2 bases; nucleotides outside the gene matches: 7. The length of the CDR3 is 16 residues. Germline V gene sequence: CDR1 SGHRS, CDR2 YFSETQ. CDR3 DNA: TGCGCCAGCAGCTTGTCTAGCGGGGCTATACCCTACGAGCAGTACTTC. It encodes CASSLSSGAIPYEQYF.

The chain couples TRBV11-2 to TRBJ2-7; no firm D call. From germline, CDR1 is SGHAT and CDR2 FQNNGV. CDR3 length: 14 amino acids. With 5 bases removed from V and 2 bases from J, the gap between germline ends came to 13 bases. For the CDR3, the DNA is TGTGCCAGCAGCAAACACGGCCGGGCCTACGAGCAGTACTTC. This gives the protein CASSKHGRAYEQYF.

The genes are TRBV28 and TRBJ2-3; D is uncertain. CDR1 is MDHEN and CDR2 is SYDVKM in the germline V gene. The ends were cut back, 2 bases at V and 2 bases at J, with 11 bases in the middle. The CDR3 length is 15 residues. The CDR3 sequence is CASSLTSPNTDTQYF. CDR3 DNA: TGTGCCAGCAGTTTAACGAGTCCTAACACAGATACGCAGTATTTT. Together with reference TRBV28 and TRBJ2-3, the CDR3 gives the full variable domain: DVKVTQSSRYLVKRTGEKVFLECVQDMDHENMFWYRQDPGLGLRLIYFSYDVKMKEKGDIPEGYSVSREKKERFSLILESASTNQTSMYLCASSLTSPNTDTQYFGPGTRLTVL.

V gene TRBV6-2 or TRBV6-3 combines with J gene TRBJ2-7; 14 nucleotides align to TRBD2. V was clipped by 7 bases and J by 2 bases; unmatched bases: 10. The length of the CDR3 is 17 residues. The germline gives CDR1 MNHEY, CDR2 SVGEGT. The CDR3 DNA reads TGTGCCAGCACCCAAAAACCGGGACTAGCGGGGGCCTACGAGCAGTACTTC. This encodes CASTQKPGLAGAYEQYF.

V is TRBV20-1 and J is TRBJ2-3; tentatively, D is TRBD2 (6 bases). This CDR3 region has 15 residues. In germline, CDR1 is DFQATT, CDR2 SNEGSKA (reference sequence). Trimming cost V 3 bases and J 3 bases, with 16 bases left between them. CDR3 nucleotides: TGCAGTGCTAGCGATGGCAGGGCGGGGACAGATACGCAGTATTTT. Translated: CSASDGRAGTDTQYF.

This clonotype appeared many times. V gene TRBV21-1 combines with J gene TRBJ2-1; the D call in the table, TRBD1, was not verified against the DNA. TRBV21-1 is labeled a pseudogene. The CDR3 contains 16 residues. CDR3: CASSPGTFQMHNEQFF. The CDR3 DNA is TGTGCCAGCAGCCCAGGGACATTCCAGATGCACAATGAGCAGTTCTTC.

The rearrangement links TRBV10-1 to TRBJ2-1; 11 positions agree with TRBD2. V lost 6 bases to trimming and J lost 5 bases; unmatched junction nucleotides: 6. Germline CDR1 reads WNHNN; CDR2 reads SYGVQD (reference sequence). This CDR3 region has 15 residues. CDR3 sequence (DNA): TGCGCCAGCAGCAGGGCTAGCGGGGGGAACAATGAGCAGTTCTTC. It yields the protein CASSRASGGNNEQFF.

This clonotype occurred a few times. V is TRBV10-1 and J is TRBJ2-3; D gene ambiguous. Germline V lookup: CDR1 WNHNN, CDR2 SYGVQD (reference sequence). CDR3 length equals 15 residues. V was clipped by 3 bases and J by 4 bases, with 14 bases between them. In DNA form, the CDR3 reads TGCGCCAGCAGTGATACGGCAGGTATCGCAGATACGCAGTATTTT. Protein sequence: CASSDTAGIADTQYF.